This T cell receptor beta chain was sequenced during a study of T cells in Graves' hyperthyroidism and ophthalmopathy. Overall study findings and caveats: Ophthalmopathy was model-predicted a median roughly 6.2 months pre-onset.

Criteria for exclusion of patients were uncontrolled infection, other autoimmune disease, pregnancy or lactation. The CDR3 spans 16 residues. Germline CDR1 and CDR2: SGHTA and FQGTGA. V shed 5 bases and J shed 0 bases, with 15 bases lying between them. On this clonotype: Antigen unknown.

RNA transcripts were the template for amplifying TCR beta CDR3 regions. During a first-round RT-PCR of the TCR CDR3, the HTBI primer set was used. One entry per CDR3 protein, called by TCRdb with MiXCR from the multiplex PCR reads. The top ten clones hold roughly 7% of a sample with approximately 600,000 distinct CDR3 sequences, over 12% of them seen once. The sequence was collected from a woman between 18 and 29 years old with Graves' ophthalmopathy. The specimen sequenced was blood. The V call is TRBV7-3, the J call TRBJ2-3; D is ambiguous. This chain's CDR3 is CASSPFGASSTDTQYF. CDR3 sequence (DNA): TGTGCCAGCAGCCCATTCGGCGCCTCTAGCACAGATACGCAGTATTTT.